This T cell receptor beta chain was documented in a study of Ad26.COV2.S vaccination and SARS-CoV-2 variants. Treatment here: some 20 received Ad26.COV2.S at low or high dose, single or two shots; five or six received placebo; per-sample allocation not given. Sampling happened 63 days after the first vaccine or placebo injection. Sequencing used immunoSEQ multiplex PCR; TCRdb keeps in-frame clones, though not all of them. The data show about 680,000 clones, 89% seen once. This clone was recorded only once. The CDR3 is 14 residues long. Germline V CDR1 and CDR2: SEHNR, FQNEAQ (reference sequence). Losses at the gene ends were 5 bases for V and 1 base for J; bases not matched to a gene: 4.

This receptor was taken from a person between 18 and 59 years old who received the Ad26.COV2.S COVID-19 vaccine or a placebo. Sequenced material: peripheral blood, taken in a trial of Ad26.COV2.S vaccine versus placebo. The chain has TRBV7-9 and TRBJ1-2; 7 bases line up with TRBD1. In DNA, the CDR3 is TGTGCCAGCAGCGTGACAGGGCTTAACTATGGCTACACCTTC. As protein: CASSVTGLNYGYTF. Full variable domain (missing parts from reference TRBV7-9 and TRBJ1-2): DTGVSQNPRHKITKRGQNVTFRCDPISEHNRLYWYRQTLGQGPEFLTYFQNEAQLEKSRLLSDRFSAERPKGSFSTLEIQRTEQGDSAMYLCASSVTGLNYGYTFGSGTRLTVV.